This is a list of T cell receptor beta chains from one sample in a study of CD4 T cells in relation to SARS-CoV-2 and coronaviruses. Profiling relied on immunoSEQ multiplex PCR, and the TCRdb table lists in-frame clones only, not all of them. The data show about 20,000 clones, more than 60% seen once. Their antigens remain unidentified. The sample comprised CD4+ T cells from PBMCs, cultured in vitro. Receptor source: a human donor in good health. CDR3s include the opening cysteine and the closing phenylalanine or tryptophan. The D gene is left open where the match is weak.

J: TRBJ2-1; D: .; V: TRBV5-1; CDR3: CASSPGGKTGSWDNEQFF
J: TRBJ2-4; D: .; V: TRBV6-2/TRBV6-3; CDR3: CASSPSWGKNIQYF
J: TRBJ1-5; D: .; V: TRBV19; CDR3: CASNWSGQPQHF
J: TRBJ1-1; D: .; V: TRBV5-1; CDR3: CASSLAGYSEAFF
J: TRBJ1-1; D: TRBD1; V: TRBV7-9; CDR3: CASSFQGANTEAFF
J: TRBJ2-2; D: .; V: TRBV7-3; CDR3: CASSYRDAGTGELFF
J: TRBJ2-5; D: .; V: TRBV19; CDR3: CASSTPGSQYF
J: TRBJ2-5; D: .; V: TRBV6-2/TRBV6-3; CDR3: CASSDHSPGPEIRETQYF
J: TRBJ2-3; D: .; V: TRBV27; CDR3: CASSPWGADTQYF
J: TRBJ1-1; D: TRBD1; V: TRBV2; CDR3: CASSELDRGLNTEAFF
J: TRBJ2-3; D: .; V: TRBV2; CDR3: CASRRGDVVTDTQYF
J: TRBJ1-5; D: .; V: TRBV5-1; CDR3: CASSLQPGGGQPQHF
J: TRBJ1-1; D: .; V: TRBV3-1/TRBV3-2; CDR3: CASSQGWGGPNTEAFF
J: TRBJ2-3; D: TRBD2; V: TRBV5-6; CDR3: CASSASGRAITRSTDTQYF
J: TRBJ1-2; D: .; V: TRBV28; CDR3: CASSTNYGYTF
J: TRBJ1-4; D: TRBD1; V: TRBV15; CDR3: CATSRDYTGGDEKLFF
J: TRBJ1-5; D: .; V: TRBV19; CDR3: CASSYGTVLGQPQHF
J: TRBJ1-5; D: .; V: TRBV10-3; CDR3: CATKQANQPQHF
J: TRBJ2-7; D: .; V: TRBV3-1/TRBV3-2; CDR3: CASSQINEQYF
J: TRBJ2-1; D: .; V: TRBV2; CDR3: CASRGLSYNEQFF
J: TRBJ2-7; D: .; V: TRBV3-1/TRBV3-2; CDR3: CASSQVGDEQYF
J: TRBJ1-2; D: TRBD1; V: TRBV28; CDR3: CASSSAGTGSTGYTF